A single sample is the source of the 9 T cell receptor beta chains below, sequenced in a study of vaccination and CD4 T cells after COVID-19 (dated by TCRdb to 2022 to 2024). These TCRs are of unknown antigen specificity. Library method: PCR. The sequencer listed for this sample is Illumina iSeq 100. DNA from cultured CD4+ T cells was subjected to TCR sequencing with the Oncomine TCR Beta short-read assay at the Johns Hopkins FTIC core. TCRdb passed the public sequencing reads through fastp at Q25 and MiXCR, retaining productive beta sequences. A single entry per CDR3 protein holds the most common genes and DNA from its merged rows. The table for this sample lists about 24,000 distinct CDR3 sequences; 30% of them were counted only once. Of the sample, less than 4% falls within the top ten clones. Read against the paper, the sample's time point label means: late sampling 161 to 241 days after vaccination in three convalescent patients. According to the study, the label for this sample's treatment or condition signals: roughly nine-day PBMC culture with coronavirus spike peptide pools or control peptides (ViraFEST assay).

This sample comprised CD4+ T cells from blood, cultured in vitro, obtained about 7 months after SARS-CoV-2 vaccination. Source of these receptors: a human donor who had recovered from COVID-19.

CDR3 amino acids: CATRREENTGELFF. The CDR3 coding sequence is TGTGCCACTCGGCGGGAGGAAAACACCGGGGAGCTGTTTTTT. The rearrangement uses TRBV15 and TRBJ2-2; 8 bases agree with TRBD2. Germline V gives CDR1 LNHNV, CDR2 YYDKDF (reference sequence). Losses at the gene ends were 9 bases for V and 2 bases for J; bases not matched to a gene: 5. The CDR3 is 14 amino acids. The full variable domain, its missing parts supplied by reference TRBV15 and TRBJ2-2, is DAMVIQNPRYQVTQFGKPVTLSCSQTLNHNVMYWYQQKSSQAPKLLFHYYDKDFNNEADTPDNFQSRRPNTSFCFLDIRSPGLGDTAMYLCATRREENTGELFFGEGSRLTVL.

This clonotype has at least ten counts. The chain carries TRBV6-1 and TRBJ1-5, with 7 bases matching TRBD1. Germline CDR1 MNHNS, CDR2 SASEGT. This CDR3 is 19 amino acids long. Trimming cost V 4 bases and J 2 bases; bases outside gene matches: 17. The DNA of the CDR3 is TGTGCCAGCAGTGGCCGTTGGCAGGGGGGCGGTGGAGGCAATCAGCCCCAGCATTTT. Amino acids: CASSGRWQGGGGGNQPQHF.

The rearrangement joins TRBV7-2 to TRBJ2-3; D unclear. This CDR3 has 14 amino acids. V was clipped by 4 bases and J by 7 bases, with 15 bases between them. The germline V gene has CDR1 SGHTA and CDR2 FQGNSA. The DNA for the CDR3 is TGTGCCAGCAGCTCGACTTACCCCCTCCATACGCAGTATTTT. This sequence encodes CASSSTYPLHTQYF.

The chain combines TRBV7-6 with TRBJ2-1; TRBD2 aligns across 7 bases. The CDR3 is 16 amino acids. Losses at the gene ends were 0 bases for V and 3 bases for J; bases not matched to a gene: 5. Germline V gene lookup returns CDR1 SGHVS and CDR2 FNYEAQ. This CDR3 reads CASSLAPSGSYNEQFF. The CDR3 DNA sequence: TGTGCCAGCAGCTTAGCACCTAGCGGAAGCTACAATGAGCAGTTCTTC. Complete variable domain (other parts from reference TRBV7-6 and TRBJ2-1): GAGVSQSPRYKVTKRGQDVALRCDPISGHVSLYWYRQALGQGPEFLTYFNYEAQQDKSGLPNDRFSAERPEGSISTLTIQRTEQRDSAMYRCASSLAPSGSYNEQFFGPGTRLTVL.

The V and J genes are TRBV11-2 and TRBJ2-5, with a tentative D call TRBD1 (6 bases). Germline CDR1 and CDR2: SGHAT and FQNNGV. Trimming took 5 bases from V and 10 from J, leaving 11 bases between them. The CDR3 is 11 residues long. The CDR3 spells CASSGTGSQYF. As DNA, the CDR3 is TGTGCCAGCAGCGGAACAGGGAGCCAGTACTTC.

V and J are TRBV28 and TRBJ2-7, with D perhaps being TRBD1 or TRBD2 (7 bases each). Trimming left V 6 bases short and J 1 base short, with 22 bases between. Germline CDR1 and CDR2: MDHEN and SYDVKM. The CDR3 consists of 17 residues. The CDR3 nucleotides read TGTGCCAGCAGCCCCGTCCAGGGGGGCGGGAGATCCTACGAGCAGTACTTC. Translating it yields CASSPVQGGGRSYEQYF.

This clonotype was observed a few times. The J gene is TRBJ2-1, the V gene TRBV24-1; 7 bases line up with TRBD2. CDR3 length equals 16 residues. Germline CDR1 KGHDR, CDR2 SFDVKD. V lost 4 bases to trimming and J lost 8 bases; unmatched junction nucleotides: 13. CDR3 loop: CATSDKPGLQVHEQFF. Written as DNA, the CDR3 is TGTGCCACCAGTGACAAACCGGGACTACAGGTCCATGAGCAGTTCTTC.

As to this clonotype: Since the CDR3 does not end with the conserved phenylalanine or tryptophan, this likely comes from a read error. The CDR3 nucleotides read TGTGCCAGCAGCTTATGGGACGGAGAAGAGACCCAGTACTCC. Amino acids: CASSLWDGEETQYS. The V call is TRBV7-8, the J call TRBJ2-5; D may be TRBD1 or TRBD2 (5 bases each). The CDR3 contains 14 residues. Trimming cost V 2 bases and J 3 bases, with 10 bases left between them. From germline, CDR1 is SGHVS and CDR2 FQNEAQ.

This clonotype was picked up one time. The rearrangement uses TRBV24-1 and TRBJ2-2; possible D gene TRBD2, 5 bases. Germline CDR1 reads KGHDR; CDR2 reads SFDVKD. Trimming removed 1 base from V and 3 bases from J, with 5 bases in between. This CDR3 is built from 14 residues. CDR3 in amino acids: CATSDFGDTGELFF. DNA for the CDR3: TGTGCCACCAGTGATTTCGGGGACACCGGGGAGCTGTTTTTT.